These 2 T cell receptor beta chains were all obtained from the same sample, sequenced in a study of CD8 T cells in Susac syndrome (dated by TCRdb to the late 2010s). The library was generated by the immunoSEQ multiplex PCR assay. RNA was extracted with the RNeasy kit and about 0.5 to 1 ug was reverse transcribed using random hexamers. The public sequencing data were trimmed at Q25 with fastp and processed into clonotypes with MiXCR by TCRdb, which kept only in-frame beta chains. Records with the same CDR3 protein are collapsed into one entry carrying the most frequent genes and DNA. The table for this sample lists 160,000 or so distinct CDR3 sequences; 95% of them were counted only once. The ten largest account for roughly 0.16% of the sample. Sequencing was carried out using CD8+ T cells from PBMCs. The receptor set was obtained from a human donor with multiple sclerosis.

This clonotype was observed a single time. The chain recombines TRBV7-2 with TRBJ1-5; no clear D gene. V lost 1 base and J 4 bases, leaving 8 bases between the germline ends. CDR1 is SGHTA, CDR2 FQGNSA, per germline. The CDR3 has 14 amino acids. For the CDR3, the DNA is TGTGCCAGCAGCTTAGAACCCTTTAATCAGCCCCAGCATTTT. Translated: CASSLEPFNQPQHF.

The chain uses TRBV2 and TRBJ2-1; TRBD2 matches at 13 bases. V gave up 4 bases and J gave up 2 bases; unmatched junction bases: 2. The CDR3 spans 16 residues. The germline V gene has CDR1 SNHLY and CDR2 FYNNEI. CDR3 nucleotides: TGTGCCAGCAGTGCCACTAGCGGGGGGGCCTACAATGAGCAGTTCTTC. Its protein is CASSATSGGAYNEQFF.